These T cell receptor beta chains were read from a single sample in a study of cytomegalovirus exposure and HLA in healthy donors. Sequencing was performed with immunoSEQ multiplex PCR; in TCRdb, only in-frame clones are kept and a portion is missing. The sample includes approximately 91,000 clones, less than 70% of them seen just once. The sequencing sample was made of PBMCs. These receptor sequences come from a female donor in good health and CMV-seronegative. CDR3s include the opening cysteine and the closing phenylalanine or tryptophan. D genes are given only for firm matches. Clone size is not always given. Where it is, it says once, few, many or a class for expanded clones.

d_call	clone_size	v_call	j_call	cdr3_aa	cdr3_nt
.	.	TRBV19	TRBJ1-2	CASSISRRGTDYGYTF	TGTGCCAGTAGTATATCCCGGCGGGGCACGGACTATGGCTACACCTTC
TRBD2	once	TRBV27	TRBJ2-1	CASSFGGRVTYNEQFF	TGTGCCAGCAGTTTTGGCGGGAGGGTTACCTACAATGAGCAGTTCTTC
TRBD1	.	TRBV7-2	TRBJ2-6	CASSPMTGGIFGANVLTF	TGTGCCAGCAGCCCAATGACAGGGGGGATATTTGGGGCCAACGTCCTGACTTTC
.	.	TRBV30	TRBJ2-3	CAWSVGLSTDTQYF	TGTGCCTGGAGTGTGGGGCTTAGCACAGATACGCAGTATTTT
TRBD1	.	TRBV6-6	TRBJ2-5	CASRNPGQQETQYF	TGTGCCAGCAGAAATCCGGGACAGCAAGAGACCCAGTACTTC
.	.	TRBV30	TRBJ2-7	CAWSRTRGHEQYF	TGTGCCTGGAGCCGTACCAGGGGCCACGAGCAGTACTTC
.	.	TRBV27	TRBJ1-2	CASSSARVHGYTF	TGTGCCAGCAGTTCAGCCAGGGTGCATGGCTACACCTTC
.	few	TRBV27	TRBJ1-1	CASSLLTAKNTEAFF	TGTGCCAGCAGTTTGTTGACAGCGAAAAACACTGAAGCTTTCTTT
TRBD1	few	TRBV2	TRBJ2-2	CATGTGSTGELFF	TGTGCGACCGGGACAGGGAGCACCGGGGAGCTGTTTTTT
.	.	TRBV6-4	TRBJ2-3	CASSFRSCVRSRNTQYF	TGTGCCAGCAGTTTTCGGAGTTGTGTGCGTTCCCGAAATACGCAGTATTTT
.	.	TRBV7-5	TRBJ2-2	CARTTGTGNTGELFF	TGTGCCAGAACAACCGGGACAGGGAACACCGGGGAGCTGTTTTTT
.	.	TRBV7-9	TRBJ1-5	CASSLGQSNSNQPQHF	TGTGCCAGCAGCTTAGGACAGTCCAATAGCAATCAGCCCCAGCATTTT
.	once	TRBV27	TRBJ2-7	CASSLRGGQMFYEQYF	TGTGCCAGCAGTTTAAGGGGGGGACAAATGTTCTACGAGCAGTACTTC
TRBD1	.	TRBV28	TRBJ2-5	CASSLGTGGRETQYF	TGTGCCAGCAGTTTAGGGACAGGGGGAAGGGAGACCCAGTACTTC
TRBD2	.	TRBV7-3	TRBJ2-2	CASSPRTSGRYTGELFF	TGTGCCAGCAGCCCTCGGACTAGCGGGAGGTACACCGGGGAGCTGTTTTTT
.	.	TRBV18	TRBJ1-4	CASSPPGRLDEKLFF	TGTGCCAGCTCACCACCAGGCAGGCTTGATGAAAAACTGTTTTTT
TRBD2	.	TRBV9	TRBJ2-3	CASSDTSGSLDTQYF	TGTGCCAGCAGCGACACTAGCGGGAGTTTAGATACGCAGTATTTT
.	.	TRBV28	TRBJ1-2	CASSGQTVGLTF	TGTGCCAGCAGTGGACAGACAGTTGGGCTCACCTTC
TRBD2	.	TRBV7-9	TRBJ2-1	CASSLDGRRGGNEQFF	TGTGCCAGCAGCTTAGACGGGCGGCGGGGGGGCAATGAGCAGTTCTTC
.	.	TRBV5-8	TRBJ2-1	CASSLRGSYNEQFF	TGTGCCAGCAGCTTGAGGGGGTCCTACAATGAGCAGTTCTTC
TRBD2	.	TRBV27	TRBJ2-1	CASRVRSGGSRNEQFF	TGTGCCAGCAGAGTTCGTAGCGGGGGGTCACGGAATGAGCAGTTCTTC
TRBD2	.	TRBV28	TRBJ2-1	CASSLSSGRATIEGEQFF	TGTGCCAGCAGTTTATCTAGCGGGAGGGCCACAATAGAGGGTGAGCAGTTCTTC
TRBD1	.	TRBV9	TRBJ2-7	CASSPLGTGGSYEQYF	TGTGCCAGCAGCCCGCTAGGGACAGGGGGCTCCTACGAGCAGTACTTC
TRBD2	.	TRBV6-5	TRBJ2-3	CASSLSGRGADTQYF	TGTGCCAGCAGCCTTAGCGGGCGAGGGGCAGATACGCAGTATTTT